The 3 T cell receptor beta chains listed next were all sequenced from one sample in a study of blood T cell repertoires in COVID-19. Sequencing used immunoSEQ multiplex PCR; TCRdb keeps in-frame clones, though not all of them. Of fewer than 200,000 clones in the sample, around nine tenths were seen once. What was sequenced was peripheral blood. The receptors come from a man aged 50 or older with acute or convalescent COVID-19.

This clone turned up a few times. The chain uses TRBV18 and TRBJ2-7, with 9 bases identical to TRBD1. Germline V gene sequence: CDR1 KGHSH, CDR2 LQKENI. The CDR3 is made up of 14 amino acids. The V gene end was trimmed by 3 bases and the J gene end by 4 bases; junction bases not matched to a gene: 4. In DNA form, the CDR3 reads TGTGCCAGCTCACCGGGACAGGGCCTTTACGAGCAGTACTTC. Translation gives CASSPGQGLYEQYF.

The DNA for the CDR3 is TGTGCCAGCAGCAGATCTGGGGCCAACGTCCTGACTTTC. It translates to CASSRSGANVLTF. The chain has TRBV27 and TRBJ2-6, with no clear D. V dropped 6 bases and J dropped 1 base, with 4 bases sitting between them. Per the germline V gene, CDR1 is MNHEY and CDR2 is SMNVEV (reference sequence). CDR3 length: 13 residues.

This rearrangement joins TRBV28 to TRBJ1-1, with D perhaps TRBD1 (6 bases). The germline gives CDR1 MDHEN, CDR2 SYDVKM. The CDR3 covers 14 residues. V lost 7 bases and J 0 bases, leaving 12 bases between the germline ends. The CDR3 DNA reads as TGTGCCAGCACTGTGGGACATCTGAACACTGAAGCTTTCTTT. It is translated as CASTVGHLNTEAFF.